This TCR beta chain was identified in a study of T-cell reconstitution after alpha-beta-depleted transplantation in children. The CDR3 runs 16 residues. V lost 0 bases to trimming and J lost 1 base, with 13 bases between them. Germline V gives CDR1 SGHRS, CDR2 YFSETQ. Points from the study as a whole: Where alpha-beta T cells came from about two months after transplant was reportedly several hundred expanded graft clones. Hyperexpanded clones declined; after one year, newly produced T cells mostly supplied diversity.

This clonotype was recorded at least ten times. Its antigen is not known. It was with unique molecular identifiers that the TCRbeta library was prepared. TCRdb itself ran the PCR reads through MiXCR, one entry per CDR3 protein. The sample holds 250,000 to 300,000 distinct CDR3 sequences; around a tenth are singletons and the top ten take over 6%. This rearrangement joins TRBV5-1 to TRBJ2-5; a weak D match, TRBD1 (5 bases). The sample in question was PBMCs, obtained before TCRalphabeta/CD19-depleted stem cell transplant. This TCR was sampled from a boy younger than two with acute myeloid leukemia, due to receive a stem cell transplant. DNA for the CDR3: TGCGCCAGCAGCTTGGGAGACAGAGGAACCCAAGAGACCCAGTACTTC. It is translated as CASSLGDRGTQETQYF. Full variable domain (remainder filled in from reference TRBV5-1 and TRBJ2-5): KAGVTQTPRYLIKTRGQQVTLSCSPISGHRSVSWYQQTPGQGLQFLFEYFSETQRNKGNFPGRFSGRQFSNSRSEMNVSTLELGDSALYLCASSLGDRGTQETQYFGPGTRLLVL.